One and the same sample provided the 24 T cell receptor beta chains below, sequenced in a study of CD8+ T cells in alopecia areata (dated by TCRdb to 2016 to 2018). What the time point label conveys for this sample: around 24 weeks on oral tofacitinib. The treatment or condition label of this sample denotes: oral pan-JAK inhibitor, 5-10 mg twice daily. Library construction relied on the immunoSEQ multiplex PCR assay. For TCR sequencing, RNA was extracted from every sample and reverse transcribed into cDNA to serve as template. Here the immuneACCESS table is served through TCRdb, limited to in-frame sequences with V and J called. Missing clones are a known gap in these copies; in checked studies unresolved V genes cover under half, and the rest lacks a known reason. The sample table records approximately 200,000 clones; 58% of these occur just once. The ten top clones hold more than 5.5% of the sample.

Specimen: CD4+ T cells sorted from blood, collected at week 24, from a patient treated with tofacitinib. Source of these receptors: a human donor with alopecia areata.

The gene calls are TRBV7-2 and TRBJ2-3; D might be TRBD1 or TRBD2, each matching 5 bases. This CDR3 comprises 14 residues. V lost 4 bases and J 4 bases, leaving 12 bases between the germline ends. Germline lookup yields CDR1 SGHTA and CDR2 FQGNSA. CDR3 coding DNA: TGTGCCAGCAGCTCGGCCCGGGGCCCAGATACGCAGTATTTT. It is translated as CASSSARGPDTQYF.

The rearrangement joins TRBV29-1 to TRBJ2-5, with D tentatively TRBD1 (6 bases). This CDR3 has 11 residues. CDR1 and CDR2 (germline): SQVTM, ANQGSEA. Trimming took 6 bases from V and 2 from J, leaving 7 bases between them. CDR3 sequence reads: CSVTGQETQYF. The CDR3 coding sequence is TGCAGCGTAACAGGGCAAGAGACCCAGTACTTC.

This clone was observed a handful of times. The V and J genes are TRBV5-6 and TRBJ1-2; D call uncertain. This CDR3 region has 15 residues. Germline CDR1 is SGHDT and CDR2 is YYEEEE. Trimming took off 0 bases at V and 2 bases at J, with 11 bases between the two ends. The CDR3 region has the DNA TGTGCCAGCAGCTTGGTCGGCCCGCTGAACTATGGCTACACCTTC. Protein: CASSLVGPLNYGYTF.

This clone was counted between two and nine times. This rearrangement joins TRBV5-6 to TRBJ2-5; D is undetermined. V shed 4 bases and J shed 2 bases, with 6 bases lying between them. CDR1 and CDR2 (germline): SGHDT, YYEEEE. The CDR3 extends over 12 amino acids. CDR3 in DNA: TGTGCCAGCAGCCTTGTACAAGAGACCCAGTACTTC. Translating it yields CASSLVQETQYF.

This clone has just a few counts. The chain combines TRBV6-6 with TRBJ2-3; D remains ambiguous. CDR1 is MNHNY, CDR2 SVGAGI, per germline (reference sequence). V lost 0 bases, J lost 8 bases, and 9 bases lay in between. CDR3 length equals 13 residues. The CDR3 region has the DNA TGTGCCAGCAGTTACTCGACACAGCTTACGCAGTATTTT. Protein: CASSYSTQLTQYF.

The chain is built from TRBV15 and TRBJ1-2; 7 nucleotides match TRBD1. The V gene's germline CDR1 is LNHNV and CDR2 YYDKDF (reference sequence). V gave up 0 bases and J gave up 2 bases; unmatched junction bases: 6. This CDR3 has 16 amino acids. As DNA, the CDR3 is TGTGCCACCAGCAGAGATCGACAGGGTGGGAACTATGGCTACACCTTC. Its protein product is CATSRDRQGGNYGYTF. The entire variable domain, with the rest obtained from reference TRBV15 and TRBJ1-2, is as follows: DAMVIQNPRYQVTQFGKPVTLSCSQTLNHNVMYWYQQKSSQAPKLLFHYYDKDFNNEADTPDNFQSRRPNTSFCFLDIRSPGLGDTAMYLCATSRDRQGGNYGYTFGSGTRLTVV.

This clone was observed a handful of times. The chain carries TRBV6-5 and TRBJ2-7; TRBD2 agrees at 7 bases. This CDR3 is built from 13 residues. J was trimmed by 5 bases and V by 11 bases; bases with no gene match: 12. The germline gives CDR1 MNHEY, CDR2 SVGAGI. CDR3 coding DNA: TGTGCCGTACGCGGGCGGGAGAACGACGAGCAGTACTTC. Translation: CAVRGRENDEQYF.

This chain joins TRBV2 and TRBJ2-1; the D is unclear. CDR1 and CDR2 (germline): SNHLY, FYNNEI. The CDR3 sequence is 12 residues long. V lost 6 bases to trimming and J lost 8 bases, with 11 bases between them. The CDR3 DNA reads as TGTGCCAGCAGGACTGGCTGGGATGAGCAGTTCTTC. This translates into CASRTGWDEQFF.

The V gene is TRBV7-3, the J gene TRBJ2-7; possible D gene TRBD2, 5 bases. Per the germline V gene, CDR1 is SGHTA and CDR2 is FQGTGA. The ends were cut back, 1 base at V and 3 bases at J, with 19 bases in the middle. This CDR3 comprises 17 residues. The CDR3 DNA reads as TGTGCCAGCAGCTTAATAGTGTGGGGAGCGGTACACTACGAGCAGTACTTC. It codes for CASSLIVWGAVHYEQYF.

V and J are TRBV29-1 and TRBJ2-2, with unresolved D. The germline V and J ends were trimmed by 3 bases and 3 bases, with 14 bases remaining between them. Germline CDR1 is SQVTM and CDR2 is ANQGSEA. The CDR3 runs 15 residues. The CDR3 here is CSVDLLGTDTGELFF. CDR3 DNA sequence: TGCAGCGTTGACCTCCTCGGCACGGACACCGGGGAGCTGTTTTTT.

This clone was recorded a few times. J is TRBJ1-1 and V is TRBV29-1; the D gene is possibly TRBD1 (6 bases). V was cut by 6 bases and J by 2 bases, with 13 bases left in between. This CDR3 has 13 amino acids. Germline values: CDR1 SQVTM, CDR2 ANQGSEA. In DNA, the CDR3 is TGCAGCGTGGTGACAGGCGGCAACACTGAAGCTTTCTTT. Its protein product is CSVVTGGNTEAFF.

This chain uses TRBV19 with TRBJ2-7; D unresolved. With 3 bases removed from V and 2 bases from J, the gap between germline ends came to 11 bases. The length of the CDR3 is 14 residues. From germline, CDR1 is LNHDA and CDR2 SQIVND (reference sequence). CDR3 DNA sequence: TGTGCCAGTAGTATGGCTAGTAATACCTACGAGCAGTACTTC. Translation gives CASSMASNTYEQYF.

This clone was seen only a few times. The sample carries other DNA sequences with the same CDR3. The chain is built from TRBV19 and TRBJ1-1; a weak D match, TRBD1 (6 bases). CDR3 size: 14 residues. CDR1 and CDR2 from the germline V gene are LNHDA and SQIVND (reference sequence). V lost 3 bases to trimming and J lost 2 bases, with 10 bases between them. CDR3 coding DNA: TGTGCCAGTAGTATCCGGGGGCTCAACACTGAAGCTTTCTTT. Amino acid sequence: CASSIRGLNTEAFF.

A word on this clone: Other DNA sequences within the sample encode an identical CDR3. The chain combines TRBV5-6 with TRBJ1-2; no reliable D call. The CDR3 spans 11 residues. V was shortened by 5 bases and J by 3 bases, with 5 bases between the two germline ends. Germline V gene lookup returns CDR1 SGHDT and CDR2 YYEEEE. The CDR3 is CASSRDYGYTF. As DNA, the CDR3 is TGTGCCAGCAGTCGGGACTATGGCTACACCTTC.

This clone was recorded a few times. The rearrangement joins TRBV4-2 to TRBJ1-1; 7 nucleotides line up with TRBD1. V dropped 3 bases and J dropped 6; count of bases not matched to a gene: 4. The germline V gene has CDR1 LGHNA and CDR2 YNFKEQ. The CDR3 runs to 13 residues. The DNA of the CDR3 is TGTGCCAGCAGCCAGCCAGACAGGGCTGAAGCTTTCTTT. Translating gives CASSQPDRAEAFF.

The chain combines TRBV7-2 with TRBJ2-7; D unresolved. Germline CDR1 reads SGHTA; CDR2 reads FQGNSA. V was clipped by 0 bases and J by 1 base, with 13 bases between them. The CDR3 has 16 amino acids. CDR3 DNA: TGTGCCAGCAGCTTAGCCTACGACACGTTTTCCTACGAGCAGTACTTC. Amino acid sequence: CASSLAYDTFSYEQYF.

This clone was seen only a few times. The V call is TRBV5-6, the J call TRBJ1-1, with 9 bases aligning to TRBD1. Looked up from germline, CDR1 is SGHDT and CDR2 is YYEEEE. The V and J ends lost 1 base and 5 bases, in that order; junction bases with no gene match: 12. The CDR3 has 17 amino acids. In DNA form, the CDR3 reads TGTGCCAGCAGCTTGATGCCGGGACAGGGTTTTGAAACTGAAGCTTTCTTT. Protein sequence: CASSLMPGQGFETEAFF.

The chain recombines TRBV6-5 with TRBJ2-7; perhaps D is TRBD1 or TRBD2 (6 bases each). The ends were cut back, 6 bases at V and 5 bases at J, with 17 bases in the middle. The CDR3 runs 14 residues. Per germline, CDR1 MNHEY and CDR2 SVGAGI. CDR3 protein: CASRQPGARDEQYF. In nucleotides, the CDR3 is TGTGCCAGCAGGCAACCGGGGGCGCGCGACGAGCAGTACTTC.

The V gene is TRBV6-6, the J gene TRBJ1-2, with 7 bases that match TRBD1. Germline CDR1 is MNHNY and CDR2 is SVGAGI (reference sequence). After removal of 5 bases from V and 5 bases from J, the junction contained 8 bases not matched to a gene. CDR3 size: 14 residues. The CDR3, as DNA: TGTGCCAGCAGTCGACAGGGTGGATTTTATGGCTACACCTTC. Amino acids: CASSRQGGFYGYTF.

The V and J genes are TRBV7-8 and TRBJ2-5, with no clear D. Trimming left V 1 base short and J 1 base short, with 4 bases between. Germline assignment: CDR1 SGHVS and CDR2 FQNEAQ. CDR3 length equals 13 residues. The CDR3, as DNA: TGTGCCAGCAGCTTAGACGTCCAAGAGACCCAGTACTTC. This codes for CASSLDVQETQYF.

J is TRBJ2-3 and V is TRBV7-2; TRBD2 agrees at 10 bases. The CDR3 length is 17 residues. Germline-derived CDR1 and CDR2 are SGHTA and FQGNSA. V trimming: 1 base; J trimming: 5 bases; junction bases outside the gene matches: 9. The CDR3 spells CASSLGWASGSGDTQYF. The CDR3 DNA reads TGTGCCAGCAGCTTAGGGTGGGCTAGCGGGAGTGGAGATACGCAGTATTTT.

The chain has TRBV28 and TRBJ1-2; D is possibly TRBD1 (5 bases). The CDR3 contains 15 residues. The V end was cut by 3 bases, the J end by 3 bases, with 14 bases between. Germline-derived CDR1 and CDR2 are MDHEN and SYDVKM. CDR3 protein: CASSLSLSGDYGYTF. CDR3 in DNA: TGTGCCAGCAGTTTGAGCTTGTCGGGGGACTATGGCTACACCTTC.

The table lists this clone with a few counts. J is TRBJ2-4 and V is TRBV19, with 12 bases lining up with TRBD1. Germline V gene sequence: CDR1 LNHDA, CDR2 SQIVND (reference sequence). The V gene end was trimmed by 1 base and the J gene end by 12 bases; junction bases not matched to a gene: 10. This CDR3 region has 16 residues. The DNA for the CDR3 is TGTGCCAGTAGTATAGGGCCGGGACAGGGGGCGAAGCATCAGTACTTC. It translates to CASSIGPGQGAKHQYF.

As for this clone: Other DNA sequences in the sample encode the same CDR3. The chain carries TRBV9 and TRBJ2-3; the D is unclear. The ends were cut back, 2 bases at V and 2 bases at J, with 6 bases in the middle. Germline lookup yields CDR1 SGDLS and CDR2 YYNGEE. CDR3 length: 13 residues. In nucleotides, the CDR3 is TGTGCCAGCAGCGTCGGCAACACAGATACGCAGTATTTT. This encodes CASSVGNTDTQYF.